This T cell receptor beta chain was captured by sequencing in a study of cytomegalovirus exposure and HLA in healthy donors. The ends were cut back, 2 bases at V and 3 bases at J, with 8 bases in the middle. Germline V gene data show CDR1 as SQVTM and CDR2 as ANQGSEA. There are 12 residues in the CDR3. Sequenced by immunoSEQ multiplex PCR; TCRdb stores in-frame clones only, minus some. The sample yields about 62,000 clones, roughly 94% seen once. The chain combines TRBV29-1 with TRBJ2-7; maybe TRBD2 (5 bases). Sequences were obtained from PBMCs. This clonotype was sampled from a woman between 18 and 29 years old in good health and CMV-seropositive. DNA of the CDR3: TGCAGCGTTGAACTTAGCGACTACGAGCAGTACTTC. It specifies CSVELSDYEQYF.